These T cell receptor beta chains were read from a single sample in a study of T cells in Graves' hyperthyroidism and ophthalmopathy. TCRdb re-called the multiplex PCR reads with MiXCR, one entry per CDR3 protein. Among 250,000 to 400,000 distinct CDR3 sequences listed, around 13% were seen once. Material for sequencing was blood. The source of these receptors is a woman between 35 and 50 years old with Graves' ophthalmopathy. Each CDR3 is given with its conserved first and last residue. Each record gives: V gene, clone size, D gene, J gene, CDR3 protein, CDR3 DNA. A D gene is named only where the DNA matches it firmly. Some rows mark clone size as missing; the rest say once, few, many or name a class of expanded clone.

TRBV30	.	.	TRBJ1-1	CAWMVSDEAFF	TGTGCCTGGATGGTGTCTGATGAAGCTTTCTTT
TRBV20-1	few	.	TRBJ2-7	CSARGAGGKYEQYF	TGCAGTGCTAGAGGTGCCGGGGGAAAGTACGAGCAGTACTTC
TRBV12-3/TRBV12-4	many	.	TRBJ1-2	CASSDLGARRALTF	TGTGCCAGCAGCGACCTTGGAGCCCGCAGGGCTCTCACCTTC
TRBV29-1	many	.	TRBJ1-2	CSVAPTDNYGYTF	TGCAGCGTTGCCCCCACAGACAACTATGGCTACACCTTC
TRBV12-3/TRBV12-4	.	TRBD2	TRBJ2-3	CASTNRRDYARDTQYF	TGTGCCAGCACTAACCGGAGGGACTATGCTAGAGATACGCAGTATTTT
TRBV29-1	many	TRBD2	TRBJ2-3	CSGGLAGTVRKTDTQYF	TGCAGCGGCGGGCTAGCGGGGACGGTTCGGAAGACAGATACGCAGTATTTT
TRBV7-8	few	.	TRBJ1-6	CASSLPPGLRNRNSPLHF	TGTGCCAGCAGCTTACCCCCCGGTCTACGAAATCGGAATTCACCCCTCCACTTT
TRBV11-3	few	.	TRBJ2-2	CASSLEGPEIGELFF	TGTGCCAGCAGCTTAGAGGGACCTGAGATCGGGGAGCTGTTTTTT
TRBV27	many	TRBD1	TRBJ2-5	CASSTSDRGPYQETQYF	TGTGCCAGCAGTACCTCGGACAGGGGGCCCTATCAAGAGACCCAGTACTTC
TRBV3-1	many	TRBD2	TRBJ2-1	CASSQEREGHNEQFF	TGTGCCAGCAGCCAGGAGCGGGAGGGCCACAATGAGCAGTTCTTC
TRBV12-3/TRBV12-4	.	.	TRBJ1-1	CASSPTGSWTEAFF	TGTGCCAGCAGTCCAACAGGGTCGTGGACTGAAGCTTTCTTT
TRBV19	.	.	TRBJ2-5	CASAMGGGVPYF	TGTGCCAGCGCCATGGGGGGAGGCGTCCCGTACTTC
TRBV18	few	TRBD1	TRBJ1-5	CASSPPGTVNQPQHF	TGTGCCAGCTCACCACCCGGGACAGTCAATCAGCCCCAGCATTTT
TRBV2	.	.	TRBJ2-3	CASVGDAGKTDTQYF	TGTGCCAGCGTCGGTGATGCGGGAAAGACAGATACGCAGTATTTT
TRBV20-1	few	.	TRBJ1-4	CSAREGGRREKLFF	TGCAGTGCTAGAGAAGGGGGGCGCAGGGAAAAACTGTTTTTT
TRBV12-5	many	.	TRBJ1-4	CASGSTGWGEKLFF	TGTGCTAGTGGTTCTACAGGTTGGGGTGAAAAACTGTTTTTT
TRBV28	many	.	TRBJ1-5	CASTLLIGRQPQHF	TGTGCCAGCACCCTACTCATAGGACGTCAGCCCCAGCATTTT
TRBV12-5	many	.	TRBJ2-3	CASGSTRAGEVTDTQYF	TGTGCTAGTGGTTCCACCAGGGCAGGGGAGGTAACAGATACGCAGTATTTT
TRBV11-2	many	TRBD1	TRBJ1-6	CASAPTGVGVNSPLHF	TGTGCCAGCGCCCCAACAGGGGTCGGTGTGAATTCACCCCTCCACTTT
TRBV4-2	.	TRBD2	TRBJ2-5	CASSQDRTSDGTQYF	TGTGCCAGCAGCCAAGATAGGACTAGCGATGGGACCCAGTACTTC
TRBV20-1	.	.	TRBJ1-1	CSATFDTEAFF	TGCAGTGCTACGTTTGACACTGAAGCTTTCTTT
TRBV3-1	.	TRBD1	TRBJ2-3	CASSQAGDRGADTQYF	TGTGCCAGCAGCCAAGCCGGGGACAGGGGTGCAGATACGCAGTATTTT
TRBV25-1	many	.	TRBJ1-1	CASSGNTANTEAFF	TGTGCCAGCAGTGGAAATACAGCGAACACTGAAGCTTTCTTT
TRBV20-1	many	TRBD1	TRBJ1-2	CSARVGQGAGYTF	TGCAGTGCTAGAGTGGGGCAGGGGGCTGGCTACACCTTC
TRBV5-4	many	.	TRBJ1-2	CASSLAGANYGYTF	TGTGCCAGCAGTTTAGCAGGGGCAAACTATGGCTACACCTTC
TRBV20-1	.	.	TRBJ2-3	CSAKALGRGDTQYF	TGCAGTGCCAAAGCTTTGGGCAGGGGAGATACGCAGTATTTT
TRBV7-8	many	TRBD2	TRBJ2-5	CASNELAGAAPETQYF	TGTGCCAGCAACGAACTAGCGGGGGCCGCGCCGGAGACCCAGTACTTC
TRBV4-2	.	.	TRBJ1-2	CASSQERSGGYTF	TGTGCCAGCAGCCAAGAAAGGTCGGGTGGCTACACCTTC
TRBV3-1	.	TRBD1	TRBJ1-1	CASSQDPGGRTEAFF	TGTGCCAGCAGCCAAGATCCAGGGGGCAGGACTGAAGCTTTCTTT
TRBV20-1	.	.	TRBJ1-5	CSARMPGSLGSQPQHF	TGCAGTGCTAGGATGCCTGGGAGTTTGGGCAGTCAGCCCCAGCATTTT
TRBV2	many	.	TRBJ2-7	CASSALLRSYEQYF	TGTGCCAGCAGTGCCCTCCTGCGCTCCTACGAGCAGTACTTC
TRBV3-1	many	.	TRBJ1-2	CASSPDQNYGYTF	TGTGCCAGCAGCCCCGATCAGAATTATGGCTACACCTTC